This T cell receptor beta chain was found in a study of cytomegalovirus exposure and HLA in healthy donors. The study, taken as a whole, reports: In vitro experiments confirmed that three CMV-associated chains were specific for CMV antigens. A few V segments could not be told apart, such as TRBV6-2 and TRBV6-3, and were left out. Per published accounts, TCR beta sequences correctly predicted the HLA-A and HLA-B alleles of most subjects.

The PCR used 60 Vbeta and 13 Jbeta primers. Profiled with immunoSEQ multiplex PCR; TCRdb holds only in-frame clones, not every one. Here the sample spans about 130,000 clones, 60% to 85% being singletons. CDR1 and CDR2 from the germline V gene are SGHRS and YFSETQ. This CDR3 spans 14 amino acids. V shed 6 bases and J shed 4 bases, with 16 bases lying between them. Only a few counts were recorded for this clone. No antigen is known for it. The sample taken for sequencing was PBMCs. The TCR sequence derives from a human donor in good health. The chain carries TRBV5-1 and TRBJ1-1, with D tentatively TRBD1 (5 bases). CDR3 in amino acids: CASIPEGVGTEAFF. The CDR3 DNA sequence: TGCGCCAGCATACCAGAAGGGGTTGGCACTGAAGCTTTCTTT. The whole variable domain, remainder taken from reference TRBV5-1 and TRBJ1-1, is KAGVTQTPRYLIKTRGQQVTLSCSPISGHRSVSWYQQTPGQGLQFLFEYFSETQRNKGNFPGRFSGRQFSNSRSEMNVSTLELGDSALYLCASIPEGVGTEAFFGQGTRLTVV.